This TCR beta chain was documented in a study of T cell responses to AZD1222 COVID-19 vaccine. The CDR3 is made up of 16 amino acids. The germline gives CDR1 SGHVS, CDR2 FQNEAQ. Germline trimming cut 4 bases from V and 2 bases from J; bases unmatched to any gene: 5. Clones were sequenced by immunoSEQ multiplex PCR, and TCRdb holds only the in-frame ones, with some missing. The data show around 83,000 clones, with approximately 90% seen just once and approximately 5% held by the top ten. The genes are TRBV7-8 and TRBJ2-5; TRBD2 matches at 12 bases. The starting material was peripheral blood, obtained 28 days after the second AZD1222 dose. The sequence came from an adult who received the AZD1222 COVID-19 vaccine. CDR3 nucleotides: TGTGCCAGCAGCTCCGGACTAGCGGGGCAGCAAGAGACCCAGTACTTC. The encoded protein is CASSSGLAGQQETQYF.